The 32 T cell receptor beta chains below all came from one sample that was sequenced in a study of cytomegalovirus exposure and HLA in healthy donors. TCRdb's copy holds only in-frame clones and misses some; the assay was immunoSEQ multiplex PCR. Here the sample spans 200,000 to 250,000 clones, less than 85% being singletons. Sample: PBMCs. These receptors all stem from a woman under 30 in good health and CMV-seronegative.

As concerns this clone: One end of the junction does not line up with germline, which may come from a read error. J is TRBJ2-1 and V is TRBV29-1; TRBD2 aligns across 8 bases. Germline lookup yields CDR1 SQVTM and CDR2 ANQGSEA. The CDR3 is 11 residues long. CDR3 DNA sequence: TGCAGCGTTGATAGGGGACTAGGAGAGATCTTC. Its translation is CSVDRGLGEIF.

The chain has TRBV4-1 and TRBJ2-7; 10 bases line up with TRBD1. This CDR3 comprises 16 residues. J gave up 4 bases and V 0 bases, and 6 bases lay outside the gene matches. Germline-derived CDR1 and CDR2 are MGHRA and YSYEKL. The CDR3 DNA is TGCGCCAGCAGCCAAGATCGAAGGGACAGGGGATACGAGCAGTACTTC. It is translated as CASSQDRRDRGYEQYF.

This chain connects TRBV29-1 to TRBJ1-2, with a tentative D call TRBD1 (6 bases). The V and J ends lost 6 bases and 5 bases respectively, with 19 bases between them. The CDR3 loop spans 14 amino acids. Germline V gives CDR1 SQVTM, CDR2 ANQGSEA. For the CDR3, the DNA is TGCAGCGTGACTAGAAGGGGGGCGACTTATGGCTACACCTTC. It translates to CSVTRRGATYGYTF.

The genes are TRBV30 and TRBJ1-1; 9 nucleotides match TRBD1. The germline V gene encodes CDR1 GTSNPN and CDR2 SVGIG (reference sequence). J was trimmed by 3 bases and V by 3 bases; bases with no gene match: 5. The CDR3 length is 14 residues. Here the CDR3 DNA reads TGTGCCTGGAGCCCGGGACAGGGTGACACTGAAGCTTTCTTT. This gives the protein CAWSPGQGDTEAFF.

This sequence joins TRBV7-9 and TRBJ2-7; either TRBD1 or TRBD2 may supply D (5 bases each). The CDR3 consists of 15 residues. Germline lookup yields CDR1 SEHNR and CDR2 FQNEAQ (reference sequence). V shed 2 bases and J shed 5 bases, with 16 bases lying between them. CDR3 in amino acids: CASSLNLGVRDEQYF. CDR3 coding DNA: TGTGCCAGCAGCTTAAACTTGGGGGTACGGGACGAGCAGTACTTC.

The V gene is TRBV2, the J gene TRBJ1-1; D unclear. This CDR3 has 13 amino acids. The V and J ends lost 6 bases and 0 bases respectively, with 8 bases between them. The germline gives CDR1 SNHLY, CDR2 FYNNEI. CDR3 sequence reads: CASSAQVNTEAFF. In DNA, the CDR3 is TGTGCCAGCAGCGCCCAGGTGAACACTGAAGCTTTCTTT.

The chain is built from TRBV25-1 and TRBJ2-1; 10 nucleotides agree with TRBD1. The CDR3 contains 13 residues. After removal of 8 bases from V and 8 bases from J, the junction contained 6 bases not matched to a gene. Germline-derived CDR1 and CDR2 are MGHDK and SYGVNS. CDR3 amino acids: CASGTGAKDEQFF. Here the CDR3 DNA reads TGTGCCAGCGGGACAGGGGCTAAGGATGAGCAGTTCTTC.

This clone was counted a few times. The CDR3 nucleotides are TGTGCCAGCAGCTCACGGGACGTTGGTGAAGCTTTCTTT. Protein sequence: CASSSRDVGEAFF. The chain recombines TRBV7-9 with TRBJ1-1; tentatively, D is TRBD1 (5 bases). Germline V gene sequence: CDR1 SEHNR, CDR2 FQNEAQ (reference sequence). CDR3 length: 13 amino acids. V lost 4 bases and J 7 bases, leaving 13 bases between the germline ends.

This clone was recorded a few times. The chain employs TRBV7-2 and TRBJ1-2; tentatively, D is TRBD1 (5 bases). V lost 5 bases and J lost 3, with 7 bases in between. Germline V gives CDR1 SGHTA, CDR2 FQGNSA. The CDR3 has 12 amino acids. CDR3 nucleotides: TGTGCCAGCAGCCCAGGGTACTATGGCTACACCTTC. It is translated as CASSPGYYGYTF. The full variable domain, completed using reference TRBV7-2 and TRBJ1-2, is GAGVSQSPSNKVTEKGKDVELRCDPISGHTALYWYRQSLGQGLEFLIYFQGNSAPDKSGLPSDRFSAERTGGSVSTLTIQRTQQEDSAVYLCASSPGYYGYTFGSGTRLTVV.

The gene calls are TRBV6-1 and TRBJ1-2; D is undetermined. CDR3 length: 15 residues. With 10 bases removed from V and 4 bases from J, the gap between germline ends came to 22 bases. Germline V gene sequence: CDR1 MNHNS, CDR2 SASEGT. Written as DNA, the CDR3 is TGTGCCACCATCTTACTGGCTGAGTCAGCCTATGGCTACACCTTC. As protein: CATILLAESAYGYTF.

This chain joins TRBV27 and TRBJ2-6; maybe TRBD1 (6 bases). This CDR3 contains 17 residues. Trimming took 6 bases from V and 0 from J, leaving 15 bases between them. Germline CDR1 and CDR2: MNHEY and SMNVEV (reference sequence). The CDR3 here is CASSSQGWRSGANVLTF. The DNA for the CDR3 is TGTGCCAGCAGCTCTCAGGGGTGGCGCTCTGGGGCCAACGTCCTGACTTTC.

The chain joins TRBV28 to TRBJ1-2; TRBD1 is a possible D gene (5 bases). The CDR3 is made up of 14 amino acids. V dropped 8 bases and J dropped 2 bases, with 15 bases sitting between them. The germline CDR1 and CDR2 sequences are MDHEN and SYDVKM. The CDR3 loop reads CASWVRGINYGYTF. In DNA, the CDR3 is TGTGCCAGCTGGGTTAGGGGAATCAACTATGGCTACACCTTC.

V gene TRBV5-6 combines with J gene TRBJ1-1; D is ambiguous. Germline CDR1 is SGHDT and CDR2 is YYEEEE. The CDR3 sequence is 14 residues long. V was clipped by 1 base and J by 4 bases, with 11 bases between them. CDR3 in DNA: TGTGCCAGCAGCTTGTGGCCAGGAAGCACTGAAGCTTTCTTT. It encodes CASSLWPGSTEAFF. Filled out from reference TRBV5-6 and TRBJ1-1, the complete variable domain reads DAGVTQSPTHLIKTRGQQVTLRCSPKSGHDTVSWYQQALGQGPQFIFQYYEEEERQRGNFPDRFSGHQFPNYSSELNVNALLLGDSALYLCASSLWPGSTEAFFGQGTRLTVV.

This sequence joins TRBV6-1 and TRBJ2-7; 10 bases are shared with TRBD1. Unmatched junction bases numbered 8, after V lost 4 bases and J lost 5 bases. The CDR3 contains 15 residues. CDR1 and CDR2 (germline): MNHNS, SASEGT. The CDR3 is CASSVGGQGYNEQYF. CDR3 coding DNA: TGTGCCAGCAGTGTGGGGGGACAGGGGTACAACGAGCAGTACTTC.

The chain uses TRBV27 and TRBJ2-2; TRBD2 aligns across 11 bases. V lost 3 bases and J lost 5; bases outside the gene matches: 5. Germline V gene lookup returns CDR1 MNHEY and CDR2 SMNVEV (reference sequence). The CDR3 length is 16 residues. The CDR3 nucleotides are TGTGCCAGCAGTTTGAATAGCGGGGGGGTGACCGGGGAGCTGTTTTTT. This sequence encodes CASSLNSGGVTGELFF.

The chain has TRBV20-1 and TRBJ2-5; D is ambiguous. The V end lost 6 bases, the J end lost 6 bases, and 8 bases lay between the germline ends. CDR3 size: 10 residues. Per the germline V gene, CDR1 is DFQATT and CDR2 is SNEGSKA (reference sequence). CDR3 DNA: TGCAGTGCCGCCCGACAGACCCAGTACTTC. Amino acids: CSAARQTQYF.

J is TRBJ1-6 and V is TRBV30; D is undetermined. With 2 bases removed from V and 0 bases from J, the gap between germline ends came to 14 bases. The germline CDR1 and CDR2 sequences are GTSNPN and SVGIG (reference sequence). CDR3 length: 17 residues. CDR3 sequence reads: CAWSRSAPSSYNSPLHF. CDR3 DNA sequence: TGTGCCTGGAGTAGGTCAGCCCCCAGCTCCTATAATTCACCCCTCCACTTT.

The V gene is TRBV27, the J gene TRBJ1-1; TRBD1 agrees at 7 bases. J was trimmed by 4 bases and V by 5 bases; bases with no gene match: 4. The CDR3 spans 13 residues. Germline V gives CDR1 MNHEY, CDR2 SMNVEV (reference sequence). As DNA, the CDR3 is TGTGCCAGCAGTGACAGGGTTGGCACTGAAGCTTTCTTT. Amino acids: CASSDRVGTEAFF.

The chain is built from TRBV5-1 and TRBJ1-4; 11 nucleotides match TRBD1. The ends lost 6 bases at V and 2 bases at J; junction bases unmatched: 12. From germline, CDR1 is SGHRS and CDR2 YFSETQ. This CDR3 comprises 18 residues. The CDR3 protein is CASMAGTGGHPTNEKLFF. CDR3 DNA sequence: TGCGCCAGCATGGCCGGGACAGGGGGACACCCTACTAATGAAAAACTGTTTTTT.

The chain is built from TRBV4-2 and TRBJ2-1; D is ambiguous. CDR1 and CDR2 from the germline V gene are LGHNA and YNFKEQ. CDR3 length: 12 residues. Between the trimmed V and J ends, which lost 1 base and 10 bases, there was a span of 8 bases. CDR3 DNA sequence: TGTGCCAGCAGCCAAGGGAAAGAGGAGCAGTTCTTC. Protein: CASSQGKEEQFF.

The J gene is TRBJ2-1, the V gene TRBV9; 11 positions match TRBD2. Trimming took 6 bases from V and 0 from J; bases not matched to a gene: 11. The CDR3 is 18 amino acids. CDR1 and CDR2 (germline): SGDLS, YYNGEE. CDR3 nucleotide sequence: TGTGCCAGCATGTCAGGTAGCGGGAGGGCCTCCTCCTACAATGAGCAGTTCTTC. Residues: CASMSGSGRASSYNEQFF.

The CDR3 nucleotides are TGTGCCAGCAGCTTAGCCCCCGAGACCCAGTACTTC. Translated: CASSLAPETQYF. The gene calls are TRBV7-2 and TRBJ2-5; no clear D gene. Germline V gene data show CDR1 as SGHTA and CDR2 as FQGNSA. Between the trimmed V and J ends, which lost 0 bases and 5 bases, there was a span of 4 bases. The CDR3 contains 12 residues. Full variable domain (missing parts from reference TRBV7-2 and TRBJ2-5): GAGVSQSPSNKVTEKGKDVELRCDPISGHTALYWYRQSLGQGLEFLIYFQGNSAPDKSGLPSDRFSAERTGGSVSTLTIQRTQQEDSAVYLCASSLAPETQYFGPGTRLLVL.

The V gene is TRBV5-1, the J gene TRBJ2-1; 14 bases line up with TRBD2. Germline V CDR1 and CDR2: SGHRS, YFSETQ. The V and J ends lost 3 bases and 2 bases, in that order; junction bases with no gene match: 10. There are 19 residues in the CDR3. CDR3 in amino acids: CASSSSGTSGSFAYNEQFF. The CDR3 nucleotides read TGCGCCAGCAGCTCCTCCGGGACTAGCGGGAGTTTCGCCTACAATGAGCAGTTCTTC.

The genes are TRBV6-5 and TRBJ2-7; 9 bases map to TRBD1. The germline CDR1 and CDR2 sequences are MNHEY and SVGAGI. This CDR3 has 15 residues. The trim removed 6 bases at V and 4 bases at J, leaving 10 bases unmatched. CDR3 region: CASSPSGQGRYEQYF. The CDR3 DNA is TGTGCCAGCAGCCCGTCGGGACAGGGAAGGTACGAGCAGTACTTC.

This clone has only a few counts. The chain couples TRBV6-6 to TRBJ1-5; D unresolved. This CDR3 comprises 10 residues. Germline values: CDR1 MNHNY, CDR2 SVGAGI (reference sequence). Deletions cut 8 bases from V and 3 bases from J, with 2 bases between. The CDR3 DNA sequence: TGTGCCAGCCACAATCAGCCCCAGCATTTT. Amino acids: CASHNQPQHF.

The V and J genes are TRBV30 and TRBJ2-7; no clear D. The CDR3 contains 13 residues. Trimming cost V 3 bases and J 0 bases, with 9 bases left between them. Germline loops: CDR1 GTSNPN, CDR2 SVGIG (reference sequence). CDR3 sequence (DNA): TGTGCCTGGAGATCGCAGATCTCCTACGAGCAGTACTTC. Translated, it gives CAWRSQISYEQYF.

This chain connects TRBV28 to TRBJ2-7; D gene uncertain. V was clipped by 6 bases and J by 1 base, with 13 bases between them. Germline V gene sequence: CDR1 MDHEN, CDR2 SYDVKM. This CDR3 has 14 residues. CDR3 in amino acids: CASRSSTNSYEQYF. The CDR3, as DNA: TGTGCCAGCAGGAGCTCCACGAATTCCTACGAGCAGTACTTC.

The V call is TRBV10-3, the J call TRBJ2-7, with D possibly TRBD2 on 5 matching bases. The CDR3 has 13 amino acids. With 3 bases removed from V and 2 bases from J, the gap between germline ends came to 8 bases. Germline V gives CDR1 ENHRY, CDR2 SYGVKD. The CDR3 here is CAISEGLTYEQYF. DNA for the CDR3: TGTGCCATCAGTGAAGGACTTACCTACGAGCAGTACTTC.

CDR3 residues: CASSARERQGRRPEAFF. In nucleotides, the CDR3 is TGTGCCAGCAGTGCCCGGGAGAGACAGGGGAGGAGGCCTGAAGCTTTCTTT. The chain links TRBV6-1 to TRBJ1-1; 8 bases map to TRBD1. Trimming cost V 4 bases and J 6 bases; bases outside gene matches: 16. The germline V gene has CDR1 MNHNS and CDR2 SASEGT. There are 17 residues in the CDR3.

The sample holds one count of this clone. This chain's CDR3 is CASSYGMRQGYNEQFF. In DNA form, the CDR3 reads TGTGCCAGCAGTTACGGTATGCGACAGGGGTACAATGAGCAGTTCTTC. The rearrangement joins TRBV27 to TRBJ2-1, with 8 bases aligning to TRBD1. V shed 4 bases and J 4 bases; nucleotides not matched to a gene: 9. Germline assignment: CDR1 MNHEY and CDR2 SMNVEV (reference sequence). The CDR3 has 16 amino acids.

V is TRBV5-1 and J is TRBJ1-4; perhaps TRBD1 as D (5 bases). The CDR3 is 13 amino acids. V lost 6 bases to trimming and J lost 5 bases, with 11 bases between them. Germline V lookup: CDR1 SGHRS, CDR2 YFSETQ. For the CDR3, the DNA is TGCGCCAGCATGGCAGGGCAGAATGAAAAACTGTTTTTT. Translation: CASMAGQNEKLFF. Using reference TRBV5-1 and TRBJ1-4 for the parts outside the CDR3, the full variable domain is KAGVTQTPRYLIKTRGQQVTLSCSPISGHRSVSWYQQTPGQGLQFLFEYFSETQRNKGNFPGRFSGRQFSNSRSEMNVSTLELGDSALYLCASMAGQNEKLFFGSGTQLSVL.

This clone was observed once. The gene calls are TRBV28 and TRBJ1-4, with TRBD1 matching over 7 bases. The germline V gene has CDR1 MDHEN and CDR2 SYDVKM. V was pared by 4 bases and J by 3 bases, with 8 bases of the junction left unmatched. CDR3 size: 16 residues. CDR3 protein: CASSSLRQGPNEKLFF. The CDR3 nucleotides are TGTGCCAGCAGTTCCCTCCGACAGGGTCCTAATGAAAAACTGTTTTTT.